These 18 T cell receptor beta chains originate from one sample sequenced in a study of early T cells in non-severe SARS-CoV-2 infection. TCRdb redid the calling of the 5' RACE reads with MiXCR, one entry per CDR3 protein. The sample has under 70,000 distinct CDR3 sequences; more than 9% are singletons. Sequenced material: whole blood. The origin of the receptors is an adult who was a healthcare worker with PCR-confirmed SARS-CoV-2 infection or an uninfected control (not recorded which).

The chain employs TRBV24-1 and TRBJ1-1; 8 bases map to TRBD1. This CDR3 is 14 amino acids long. V gave up 11 bases and J gave up 4 bases; unmatched junction bases: 11. In germline, CDR1 is KGHDR, CDR2 SFDVKD. The CDR3 spells CANNSHRGGTEAFF. CDR3 in DNA: TGTGCCAACAACTCGCACAGGGGGGGCACTGAAGCTTTCTTT.

This clonotype was recorded many times. The gene calls are TRBV23-1 and TRBJ1-6; tentative D call: TRBD1 (6 bases). Being an ORF, TRBV23-1 has a function that is uncertain. The CDR3 runs 16 residues. The V end was cut by 6 bases, the J end by 0 bases, with 12 bases between. The CDR3 region is CASSPDSSSYNSPLHF. DNA for the CDR3: TGCGCCAGCAGCCCGGACAGCAGCTCCTATAATTCACCCCTCCACTTT.

This clonotype has at least ten counts. The chain uses TRBV7-8 and TRBJ2-7; D gene uncertain. The CDR3 runs 11 residues. Germline CDR1 is SGHVS and CDR2 is FQNEAQ. With 11 bases removed from V and 4 bases from J, the gap between germline ends came to 12 bases. This chain's CDR3 is CASAVEYEQYF. CDR3 nucleotides: TGTGCCTCGGCCGTGGAATACGAGCAGTACTTC.

The DNA of the CDR3 is TGTGCCAGCAGTTTAGACAGGGGCAGCTATGGCTACACCTTC. As protein: CASSLDRGSYGYTF. The V and J genes are TRBV12-3 or TRBV12-4 and TRBJ1-2, with 7 positions matching TRBD1. With 1 base clipped from V and 4 bases from J, the junction kept 3 bases outside the gene matches. This CDR3 is 14 amino acids long.

This clonotype was counted ten times or more. The V call is TRBV2, the J call TRBJ1-1; D not certain. V lost 4 bases to trimming and J lost 0 bases, with 9 bases between them. The CDR3 length is 14 residues. Looked up from germline, CDR1 is SNHLY and CDR2 is FYNNEI. The CDR3 nucleotides are TGTGCCAGCAGTGTTGGAGGAATGAACACTGAAGCTTTCTTT. It encodes CASSVGGMNTEAFF.

The chain links TRBV20-1 to TRBJ2-7; perhaps D is TRBD1 or TRBD2 (5 bases each). The CDR3 contains 16 residues. CDR1 is DFQATT, CDR2 SNEGSKA, per germline (reference sequence). Trimming took 2 bases from V and 0 from J, leaving 17 bases between them. The CDR3 is CSARSTGAGNSYEQYF. The CDR3, as DNA: TGCAGTGCTAGATCCACTGGGGCGGGCAACTCCTACGAGCAGTACTTC.

The gene calls are TRBV2 and TRBJ1-1; no clear D. CDR1 is SNHLY, CDR2 FYNNEI, per germline. The CDR3 is 15 residues long. V was cut by 0 bases and J by 1 base, with 9 bases left in between. CDR3 DNA sequence: TGTGCCAGCAGTGAAGCCCCAGGCGGGAACACTGAAGCTTTCTTT. Encoded protein: CASSEAPGGNTEAFF. The full variable domain, with the rest looked up from reference TRBV2 and TRBJ1-1, is EPEVTQTPSHQVTQMGQEVILRCVPISNHLYFYWYRQILGQKVEFLVSFYNNEISEKSEIFDDQFSVERPDGSNFTLKIRSTKLEDSAMYFCASSEAPGGNTEAFFGQGTRLTVV.

This rearrangement joins TRBV4-1 to TRBJ2-7, with TRBD2 identical over 8 bases. The CDR3 runs to 13 residues. The ends lost 7 bases at V and 5 bases at J; junction bases unmatched: 7. Looked up from germline, CDR1 is MGHRA and CDR2 is YSYEKL. As DNA, the CDR3 is TGCGCCAGCACTCGGGAGGGCGGCCACGAGCAGTACTTC. Amino acid sequence: CASTREGGHEQYF.

The sample holds many counts of this clonotype. The chain joins TRBV12-3 or TRBV12-4 to TRBJ1-3, with D unclear. The V end lost 3 bases, the J end lost 0 bases, and 6 bases lay between the germline ends. CDR3 length: 14 amino acids. The CDR3 loop reads CASSFVSSGNTIYF. The CDR3 DNA follows: TGTGCCAGCAGTTTCGTGAGCTCTGGAAACACCATATATTTT.

The chain couples TRBV2 to TRBJ2-1, with 13 positions matching TRBD2. V trimming: 5 bases; J trimming: 7 bases; junction bases outside the gene matches: 2. The CDR3 is 14 amino acids. CDR1 is SNHLY and CDR2 is FYNNEI in the germline V gene. The CDR3 reads CASSTSGRGNEQFF. The DNA of the CDR3 is TGTGCCAGCAGTACTAGCGGGAGGGGTAATGAGCAGTTCTTC. The complete variable domain, with remaining parts taken from reference TRBV2 and TRBJ2-1, reads EPEVTQTPSHQVTQMGQEVILRCVPISNHLYFYWYRQILGQKVEFLVSFYNNEISEKSEIFDDQFSVERPDGSNFTLKIRSTKLEDSAMYFCASSTSGRGNEQFFGPGTRLTVL.

This clonotype has ten or more counts. V and J are TRBV12-3 or TRBV12-4 and TRBJ2-7, with 8 bases identical to TRBD2. This CDR3 spans 15 amino acids. The V gene end was trimmed by 3 bases and the J gene end by 3 bases; junction bases not matched to a gene: 7. CDR3: CASSLWDSGDYEQYF. For the CDR3, the DNA is TGTGCCAGCAGTTTGTGGGATAGCGGGGACTACGAGCAGTACTTC.

The V call is TRBV18, the J call TRBJ2-3; 8 bases line up with TRBD2. The germline CDR1 and CDR2 sequences are KGHSH and LQKENI. This CDR3 has 15 amino acids. After removal of 2 bases from V and 6 bases from J, the junction contained 7 bases not matched to a gene. The CDR3 coding sequence is TGTGCCAGCTCACCAGGACTAGCCCGACCGGATACGCAGTATTTT. Translating gives CASSPGLARPDTQYF.

This clonotype has just a few counts. This rearrangement joins TRBV7-9 to TRBJ2-7; TRBD2 might be the D (6 bases). This CDR3 has 14 amino acids. Trimming pared 1 base from V and 5 bases from J, leaving 12 bases between. Germline CDR1 and CDR2: SEHNR and FQNEAQ (reference sequence). The CDR3 DNA follows: TGTGCCAGCAGCTTAGGCCTAGCGTACCACGAGCAGTACTTC. It encodes CASSLGLAYHEQYF.

This clonotype has at least ten counts. The chain joins TRBV5-1 to TRBJ1-2; D might be TRBD1 (6 bases). Trimming cost V 0 bases and J 7 bases, with 13 bases left between them. Germline values: CDR1 SGHRS, CDR2 YFSETQ. This CDR3 spans 14 amino acids. The CDR3 here is CASSLASDSSGYTF. The DNA for the CDR3 is TGCGCCAGCAGCTTGGCTTCGGACAGCAGTGGCTACACCTTC.

The CDR3 reads CASSRTSGTYEQYF. CDR3 nucleotides: TGTGCCAGCAGTCGGACTAGTGGAACCTACGAGCAGTACTTC. The chain is built from TRBV6-5 and TRBJ2-7, with 7 bases that match TRBD2. The J segment lost 2 bases and the V segment lost 5 bases, leaving 6 bases of the junction unmatched. The CDR3 sequence is 14 residues long. In germline, CDR1 is MNHEY, CDR2 SVGAGI.

This clonotype was picked up many times. This chain connects TRBV11-3 to TRBJ1-1; D is ambiguous. The CDR3 covers 13 residues. The germline V gene encodes CDR1 SGHNT and CDR2 YENEEA. V was shortened by 6 bases and J by 1 base, with 9 bases between the two germline ends. CDR3 region: CASRSTGNTEAFF. CDR3 sequence (DNA): TGTGCCAGCAGGTCTACCGGGAACACTGAAGCTTTCTTT. Full variable domain (missing parts from reference TRBV11-3 and TRBJ1-1): EAGVVQSPRYKIIEKKQPVAFWCNPISGHNTLYWYLQNLGQGPELLIRYENEEAVDDSQLPKDRFSAERLKGVDSTLKIQPAELGDSAVYLCASRSTGNTEAFFGQGTRLTVV.

This chain's CDR3 is CASKRRGSEQYF. DNA for the CDR3: TGTGCCAGCAAAAGAAGGGGATCCGAGCAGTACTTC. The V gene is TRBV2, the J gene TRBJ2-7; a possible D gene is TRBD1 (5 bases). CDR3 size: 12 residues. Trimming shortened V by 7 bases and J by 6 bases, and 13 bases separated the two germline ends. Germline V lookup: CDR1 SNHLY, CDR2 FYNNEI.

This clonotype occurred once. The CDR3 DNA reads as TGTGCCAGCAGCTTAGATCTAAGGACTGAAGCTTTCTTT. Protein sequence: CASSLDLRTEAFF. This chain connects TRBV7-8 to TRBJ1-1; no firm D call. This CDR3 is 13 amino acids long. The germline V and J ends were trimmed by 1 base and 5 bases, with 8 bases remaining between them. The V gene's germline CDR1 is SGHVS and CDR2 FQNEAQ.